The sequence of this T cell receptor beta chain was determined in a study of T-cell reconstitution after alpha-beta-depleted transplantation in children. This clonotype has only a few counts. TCRbeta library construction was performed incorporating unique molecular identifiers. TCRdb redid the calling of the PCR reads with MiXCR, one entry per CDR3 protein. The sample has about 270,000 distinct CDR3 sequences, almost 10% seen once. Germline V lookup: CDR1 DFQATT, CDR2 SNEGSKA (reference sequence). The CDR3 runs to 17 residues. J gave up 4 bases and V 0 bases, and 14 bases lay outside the gene matches.

The specimen comprised PBMCs from the stem cell graft donor, sampled from the stem cell graft. The TCR comes from a human donor who donated a stem cell graft to a child with SCID. The rearrangement links TRBV20-1 to TRBJ2-5; 7 bases line up with TRBD2. CDR3 bases: TGCAGTGCTAGAGATTTCTTGGACCCGCGGGGGAGAGAGACCCAGTACTTC. It translates to CSARDFLDPRGRETQYF.